The 22 T cell receptor beta chains below all came from one sample that was sequenced in a study of OX40 agonist ivuxolimab in advanced cancers. The assay was immunoSEQ multiplex PCR, and TCRdb's table has in-frame clones only and misses some. The table lists around 48,000 clones, about 81% of them singletons. Sequencing was performed on CD4+ or CD8+ T cells sorted from blood, taken in a trial of the OX40 agonist ivuxolimab. The receptors were sampled from an adult with an advanced solid tumor such as melanoma, head and neck, liver or kidney cancer.

This clone was recorded a few times. V usage is TRBV5-1 and J usage is TRBJ2-2; 12 bases match TRBD2. CDR3 length: 15 amino acids. Germline CDR1 and CDR2: SGHRS and YFSETQ. V lost 4 bases to trimming and J lost 4 bases; unmatched junction nucleotides: 2. The CDR3 region is CASSRGLAGTGELFF. In nucleotides, the CDR3 is TGCGCCAGCAGCAGGGGACTAGCGGGCACCGGGGAGCTGTTTTTT.

This clone was counted only a few times. The chain carries TRBV7-9 and TRBJ1-2, with D maybe TRBD1 (6 bases). V lost 3 bases and J lost 6, with 11 bases in between. Germline V gene sequence: CDR1 SEHNR, CDR2 FQNEAQ (reference sequence). The CDR3 length is 13 residues. CDR3 coding DNA: TGTGCCAGCAGCTTCGGACAGATTGATGGCTACACCTTC. Translation: CASSFGQIDGYTF.

The rearrangement links TRBV5-4 to TRBJ2-1; 8 bases line up with TRBD2. The CDR3 totals 15 residues. Germline V CDR1 and CDR2: SGHNT, YYREEE (reference sequence). The junction had 11 bases not matched to a gene; V was cut back by 2 bases and J by 10 bases. The chain's CDR3 is CASSFPAGDPPEQFF. CDR3 bases: TGTGCCAGCAGCTTTCCAGCGGGAGACCCCCCCGAGCAGTTCTTC.

The chain has TRBV5-1 and TRBJ1-6, with 7 nucleotides matching TRBD1. The CDR3 extends over 16 amino acids. CDR1 and CDR2 from the germline V gene are SGHRS and YFSETQ. After removal of 4 bases from V and 4 bases from J, the junction contained 8 bases not matched to a gene. CDR3: CASSATGDDYNSPLHF. CDR3 coding DNA: TGCGCCAGCAGCGCCACAGGGGACGATTATAATTCACCCCTCCACTTT.

The rearrangement joins TRBV11-3 to TRBJ2-3; no reliable D call. CDR3 size: 13 residues. V was pared by 1 base and J by 3 bases, with 5 bases between. Germline loops: CDR1 SGHNT, CDR2 YENEEA. The CDR3 nucleotides read TGTGCCAGCAGCTTAGTGTTTACAGATACGCAGTATTTT. Its protein product is CASSLVFTDTQYF. The whole variable domain, remainder taken from reference TRBV11-3 and TRBJ2-3, is EAGVVQSPRYKIIEKKQPVAFWCNPISGHNTLYWYLQNLGQGPELLIRYENEEAVDDSQLPKDRFSAERLKGVDSTLKIQPAELGDSAVYLCASSLVFTDTQYFGPGTRLTVL.

This rearrangement joins TRBV4-3 to TRBJ2-3; no clear D. The CDR3 extends over 13 amino acids. V lost 0 bases to trimming and J lost 9 bases, with 10 bases between them. Germline CDR1 LGHNA, CDR2 YSLEER. In DNA form, the CDR3 reads TGCGCCAGCAGCCAAGAAGGATACCTAACGCAGTATTTT. Translation: CASSQEGYLTQYF.

This chain links TRBV7-9 with TRBJ2-7; 7 nucleotides line up with TRBD2. Germline values: CDR1 SEHNR, CDR2 FQNEAQ (reference sequence). The V gene end was trimmed by 4 bases and the J gene end by 1 base; junction bases not matched to a gene: 19. This CDR3 contains 19 residues. CDR3 sequence (DNA): TGTGCCAGCAGCTCCATCAGGGACTGGAGCGGGATGGCGTCCTACGAGCAGTACTTC. The encoded protein is CASSSIRDWSGMASYEQYF.

In this sample, this clone turned up once. This chain links TRBV28 with TRBJ2-5; 7 positions match TRBD1. Germline loops: CDR1 MDHEN, CDR2 SYDVKM. Trimming took 5 bases from V and 7 from J; bases not matched to a gene: 13. The length of the CDR3 is 15 residues. The CDR3 DNA sequence: TGTGCCAGCAGTGCCCCGGGACCACGACAGGGGACCCAGTACTTC. Translation gives CASSAPGPRQGTQYF.

This clone came up a few times. The chain is built from TRBV4-3 and TRBJ2-2; 9 nucleotides line up with TRBD2. The CDR3 length is 17 residues. The V segment lost 4 bases and the J segment 4 bases; nucleotides outside the gene matches: 10. Looked up from germline, CDR1 is LGHNA and CDR2 is YSLEER. CDR3 DNA sequence: TGCGCCAGCAGCCCCTATTCCAGCGGGGGGCTCACCGGGGAGCTGTTTTTT. Its translation is CASSPYSSGGLTGELFF.

This chain connects TRBV9 to TRBJ2-5; 10 nucleotides line up with TRBD1. Unmatched junction bases numbered 2, after V lost 0 bases and J lost 3 bases. Germline V gene data show CDR1 as SGDLS and CDR2 as YYNGEE. This CDR3 region has 15 residues. The CDR3 spells CASSVGTGGEETQYF. The CDR3 coding sequence is TGTGCCAGCAGCGTAGGGACAGGGGGTGAAGAGACCCAGTACTTC.

The gene calls are TRBV21-1 and TRBJ1-4; no DNA check was done on the table's D call, TRBD1. TRBV21-1 is noted as a pseudogene. CDR3 length: 13 residues. The DNA for the CDR3 is TGTGCCAGCCCCGACAGGTTGGACGAAAAACTGTTTTTT. The encoded protein is CASPDRLDEKLFF.

The chain carries TRBV4-2 and TRBJ2-5; TRBD2 is a possible D gene (6 bases). The V gene's germline CDR1 is LGHNA and CDR2 YNFKEQ. CDR3 length equals 14 residues. Trimming stripped 0 bases from V and 5 bases from J, with 10 bases between. CDR3 nucleotides: TGTGCCAGCAGCCAAGAAAGACTAGTTGAGACCCAGTACTTC. Encoded protein: CASSQERLVETQYF.

The gene calls are TRBV19 and TRBJ2-5; 11 bases line up with TRBD2. The CDR3 length is 15 residues. The V gene end was trimmed by 6 bases and the J gene end by 2 bases; junction bases not matched to a gene: 5. Germline CDR1 is LNHDA and CDR2 is SQIVND (reference sequence). In nucleotides, the CDR3 is TGTGCCAGTAGCTTATTAGCGGGGGGGCAAGAGACCCAGTACTTC. It yields the protein CASSLLAGGQETQYF.

This sequence joins TRBV19 and TRBJ2-3, with D tentatively TRBD1 or TRBD2 (6 bases each). V lost 4 bases, J lost 1 base, and 15 bases lay in between. Germline lookup yields CDR1 LNHDA and CDR2 SQIVND (reference sequence). CDR3 length equals 16 residues. In DNA form, the CDR3 reads TGTGCCAGTAGTAGGGGGGCGGTCGAGCGCACAGATACGCAGTATTTT. It yields the protein CASSRGAVERTDTQYF.

This clone was recorded a few times. The V and J genes are TRBV30 and TRBJ1-1, with D unclear. With 1 base removed from V and 3 bases from J, the gap between germline ends came to 12 bases. CDR3 length: 14 amino acids. Germline V gene sequence: CDR1 GTSNPN, CDR2 SVGIG (reference sequence). This CDR3 is CAWSAGIRDTEAFF. CDR3 DNA sequence: TGTGCCTGGAGTGCCGGGATAAGGGACACTGAAGCTTTCTTT.

The rearrangement links TRBV7-9 to TRBJ1-4; D ambiguous. Germline-derived CDR1 and CDR2 are SEHNR and FQNEAQ (reference sequence). Trimming cost V 5 bases and J 6 bases, with 13 bases left between them. The CDR3 has 14 residues. The CDR3 spells CASSDQNLDEKLFF. In nucleotides, the CDR3 is TGTGCCAGCAGCGACCAGAACCTTGATGAAAAACTGTTTTTT.

This clone was seen once. The V gene is TRBV4-2, the J gene TRBJ2-3; D may be TRBD1 (6 bases). V shed 1 base and J shed 0 bases, with 8 bases lying between them. Germline V gene data show CDR1 as LGHNA and CDR2 as YNFKEQ. The CDR3 is 15 amino acids. The CDR3: CASSQATGSTDTQYF. The CDR3 nucleotides are TGTGCCAGCAGCCAAGCAACAGGGAGCACAGATACGCAGTATTTT.

This rearrangement joins TRBV7-9 to TRBJ2-6; 7 bases fit TRBD1. The V gene end was trimmed by 5 bases and the J gene end by 4 bases; junction bases not matched to a gene: 14. Per germline, CDR1 SEHNR and CDR2 FQNEAQ (reference sequence). CDR3 size: 18 residues. The CDR3 here is CASSDLTGDISGANVLTF. The CDR3 DNA follows: TGTGCCAGCAGCGATCTAACAGGGGATATATCCGGGGCCAACGTCCTGACTTTC.

The rearrangement links TRBV11-2 to TRBJ2-5, with TRBD2 identical over 9 bases. This CDR3 is built from 16 residues. V trimming: 3 bases; J trimming: 5 bases; junction bases outside the gene matches: 10. The V gene's germline CDR1 is SGHAT and CDR2 FQNNGV. In DNA, the CDR3 is TGTGCCAGCAGCTTCCCCTCAGCGGGGGGTACGGAGACCCAGTACTTC. It is translated as CASSFPSAGGTETQYF.

This chain links TRBV6-1 with TRBJ2-2; D ambiguous. V lost 4 bases to trimming and J lost 8 bases, with 20 bases between them. The CDR3 consists of 16 residues. Germline values: CDR1 MNHNS, CDR2 SASEGT. The CDR3 coding sequence is TGTGCCAGCAGTGTCGACCCAAACACCTCCGGGGGGGAGCTGTTTTTT. This encodes CASSVDPNTSGGELFF.

The CDR3 DNA is TGTGCCAGCAGCGCCGAGGGACAGGGGTATCAGCCCCAGCATTTT. This gives the protein CASSAEGQGYQPQHF. The rearrangement uses TRBV9 and TRBJ1-5, with TRBD1 matching 10 bases. Per germline, CDR1 SGDLS and CDR2 YYNGEE. The V segment lost 3 bases and the J segment 5 bases; nucleotides outside the gene matches: 5. This CDR3 comprises 15 residues. The full variable domain, its missing parts supplied by reference TRBV9 and TRBJ1-5, is DSGVTQTPKHLITATGQRVTLRCSPRSGDLSVYWYQQSLDQGLQFLIQYYNGEERAKGNILERFSAQQFPDLHSELNLSSLELGDSALYFCASSAEGQGYQPQHFGDGTRLSIL.

The chain couples TRBV5-1 to TRBJ1-1; D possibly corresponds to TRBD1 (6 bases). The germline V gene encodes CDR1 SGHRS and CDR2 YFSETQ. V shed 4 bases and J shed 4 bases, with 14 bases lying between them. This CDR3 comprises 14 residues. The CDR3, as DNA: TGCGCCAGCAGCGGTGGACAGTTCCGCACTGAAGCTTTCTTT. This sequence encodes CASSGGQFRTEAFF.